The 28 T cell receptor beta chains in this list originate from one sample, sequenced in a study of blood T cell repertoires in COVID-19. Repertoires were generated with immunoSEQ multiplex PCR, while TCRdb's copy carries only in-frame clones and drops some. This repertoire shows 200,000 to 300,000 clones, 70% to 90% found once; its top ten account for roughly 4%. Sequencing was carried out using peripheral blood. Receptor source: a man aged 50-59 years with acute or convalescent COVID-19.

The CDR3 DNA reads as TGTGCCAGCAGCGTCAGTGGCGAGCAGTACTTC. Translated, it gives CASSVSGEQYF. The chain is built from TRBV11-1 and TRBJ2-7; D remains ambiguous. CDR1 SGHAT and CDR2 FQDESV come from the germline V gene (reference sequence). The CDR3 has 11 amino acids. V lost 5 bases and J 6 bases, leaving 8 bases between the germline ends.

V usage is TRBV9 and J usage is TRBJ2-2; 8 bases line up with TRBD1. Looked up from germline, CDR1 is SGDLS and CDR2 is YYNGEE. The CDR3 contains 16 residues. J lost 6 bases, V lost 4 bases, and 11 bases had no gene match. CDR3 in DNA: TGTGCCAGCAGCCCCTCCTCAGGGGGCATTCCCGGGGAGCTGTTTTTT. Protein sequence: CASSPSSGGIPGELFF. The variable domain in full, with the rest retrieved from reference TRBV9 and TRBJ2-2, is DSGVTQTPKHLITATGQRVTLRCSPRSGDLSVYWYQQSLDQGLQFLIQYYNGEERAKGNILERFSAQQFPDLHSELNLSSLELGDSALYFCASSPSSGGIPGELFFGEGSRLTVL.

The chain carries TRBV7-3 and TRBJ1-1; maybe TRBD1 (5 bases). Trimming cost V 3 bases and J 7 bases, with 12 bases left between them. The germline V gene encodes CDR1 SGHTA and CDR2 FQGTGA. The CDR3 has 13 residues. The CDR3 nucleotides read TGTGCCAGCAGCTTGGGGCCAGCTAATGAAGCTTTCTTT. This sequence encodes CASSLGPANEAFF.

The V call is TRBV15, the J call TRBJ2-7; D may be TRBD2 (6 bases). The CDR3 has 14 residues. V shed 5 bases and J shed 0 bases, with 11 bases lying between them. Germline CDR1 LNHNV, CDR2 YYDKDF (reference sequence). The CDR3 DNA follows: TGTGCCACCAGCGTTCTGGGGGGCTCCTACGAGCAGTACTTC. Translating gives CATSVLGGSYEQYF.

J is TRBJ2-1 and V is TRBV27, with 10 bases identical to TRBD1. Germline lookup yields CDR1 MNHEY and CDR2 SMNVEV (reference sequence). The CDR3 sequence is 18 residues long. V trimming: 2 bases; J trimming: 3 bases; junction bases outside the gene matches: 10. The CDR3 loop is CASSLLLPGQGIYNEQFF. The CDR3 nucleotides are TGTGCCAGCAGTTTACTCCTTCCGGGACAGGGGATCTACAATGAGCAGTTCTTC.

The CDR3, as DNA: TGCAGCGTTGTTAATCGGTTCCAAGAGACCCAGTACTTC. Protein: CSVVNRFQETQYF. This chain connects TRBV29-1 to TRBJ2-5; D not resolved. The CDR3 covers 13 residues. Germline V gene sequence: CDR1 SQVTM, CDR2 ANQGSEA. Trimming took 4 bases from V and 1 from J, leaving 10 bases between them. The whole variable domain, remainder taken from reference TRBV29-1 and TRBJ2-5, is SAVISQKPSRDICQRGTSLTIQCQVDSQVTMMFWYRQQPGQSLTLIATANQGSEATYESGFVIDKFPISRPNLTFSTLTVSNMSPEDSSIYLCSVVNRFQETQYFGPGTRLLVL.

In this sample, this clone turned up a few times. The chain has TRBV5-4 and TRBJ2-7, with D perhaps matching TRBD2 (6 bases). The CDR3 sequence is 14 residues long. Trimming took 4 bases from V and 3 from J, leaving 14 bases between them. CDR1 and CDR2 from the germline V gene are SGHNT and YYREEE (reference sequence). The CDR3 spells CASSRSGVIYEQYF. CDR3 nucleotide sequence: TGTGCCAGCAGCCGTTCGGGGGTGATCTACGAGCAGTACTTC.

This chain joins TRBV5-1 and TRBJ2-1; 12 nucleotides agree with TRBD2. The CDR3 is 18 residues long. Per germline, CDR1 SGHRS and CDR2 YFSETQ. Trimming at V came to 4 bases and at J to 2 bases, leaving 10 bases not matched to a gene. Here the CDR3 reads CASSTGTSGPATYNEQFF. In nucleotides, the CDR3 is TGCGCCAGCAGCACTGGGACTAGCGGGCCAGCAACCTACAATGAGCAGTTCTTC.

This clone was observed once. The CDR3 sequence is CASSQEARGGLTTYEQYF. The CDR3 nucleotides read TGTGCCAGCAGCCAAGAGGCCCGAGGGGGTTTAACCACCTACGAGCAGTACTTC. The chain combines TRBV4-2 with TRBJ2-7; D is perhaps TRBD1 (6 bases). V was trimmed by 0 bases and J by 2 bases, leaving 20 bases between them. From germline, CDR1 is LGHNA and CDR2 YNFKEQ. This CDR3 has 18 amino acids.

This clone was counted a few times. The J gene is TRBJ2-3, the V gene TRBV7-8, with 14 nucleotides matching TRBD2. The ends lost 3 bases at V and 5 bases at J; junction bases unmatched: 7. Germline CDR1 is SGHVS and CDR2 is FQNEAQ. CDR3 length equals 17 residues. CDR3 sequence reads: CASSLRLAGGSVDTQYF. The CDR3 DNA is TGTGCCAGCAGCTTGAGACTAGCGGGAGGGTCCGTAGATACGCAGTATTTT.

The CDR3 DNA follows: TGTGCCAGCAGCCCAACCTCCTTACTTAACTATGGCTACACCTTC. Its protein product is CASSPTSLLNYGYTF. The rearrangement links TRBV27 to TRBJ1-2, with D hard to call. V was shortened by 6 bases and J by 1 base, with 15 bases between the two germline ends. This CDR3 spans 15 amino acids. Germline V gene lookup returns CDR1 MNHEY and CDR2 SMNVEV (reference sequence).

The chain joins TRBV20-1 to TRBJ2-7; D call uncertain. Germline loops: CDR1 DFQATT, CDR2 SNEGSKA (reference sequence). Trimming shortened V by 0 bases and J by 12 bases, and 12 bases separated the two germline ends. This CDR3 spans 11 amino acids. Here the CDR3 reads CSARDGGSPYF. The CDR3 DNA reads as TGCAGTGCTAGAGATGGTGGTAGTCCGTACTTC.

Here the CDR3 reads CASSDSRRGEAFF. DNA for the CDR3: TGTGCCAGCAGTGACTCGAGGCGGGGTGAAGCTTTCTTT. The V gene is TRBV6-4, the J gene TRBJ1-1; D not certain. Trimming took off 0 bases at V and 7 bases at J, with 9 bases between the two ends. Germline V gene sequence: CDR1 MRHNA, CDR2 SNTAGT. This CDR3 has 13 residues.

The chain is built from TRBV12-3 or TRBV12-4 and TRBJ1-1; D uncertain. The ends were cut back, 6 bases at V and 9 bases at J, with 14 bases in the middle. The CDR3 extends over 12 amino acids. CDR3 sequence reads: CASSLGTLQAFF. The CDR3 DNA sequence: TGTGCCAGCAGCCTGGGCACGCTACAAGCTTTCTTT.

CDR3 sequence reads: CASSLQGMANYGYTF. The CDR3 coding sequence is TGCGCCAGCAGCTTACAGGGGATGGCTAACTATGGCTACACCTTC. The chain employs TRBV5-1 and TRBJ1-2; 7 nucleotides agree with TRBD1. Looked up from germline, CDR1 is SGHRS and CDR2 is YFSETQ. The CDR3 is 15 amino acids. J lost 0 bases, V lost 2 bases, and 4 bases had no gene match. The variable domain in full, with the rest retrieved from reference TRBV5-1 and TRBJ1-2, is KAGVTQTPRYLIKTRGQQVTLSCSPISGHRSVSWYQQTPGQGLQFLFEYFSETQRNKGNFPGRFSGRQFSNSRSEMNVSTLELGDSALYLCASSLQGMANYGYTFGSGTRLTVV.

This chain uses TRBV12-3 or TRBV12-4 with TRBJ1-2; tentative D call: TRBD1 (5 bases). The CDR3 length is 13 residues. Trimming removed 3 bases from V and 7 bases from J, with 12 bases in between. In DNA, the CDR3 is TGTGCCAGCAGTTTCGGAAGGGGCGGTGGCTACACCTTC. Translated: CASSFGRGGGYTF.

The chain recombines TRBV12-3 or TRBV12-4 with TRBJ2-1; 12 positions match TRBD2. Losses at the gene ends were 11 bases for V and 5 bases for J; bases not matched to a gene: 4. The CDR3 consists of 13 residues. Written as DNA, the CDR3 is TGTGCCCGCTCTAGCGGGAGGGACAATGAGCAGTTCTTC. Its translation is CARSSGRDNEQFF.

The CDR3 is CASRPDNSYEQYF. The CDR3 nucleotides are TGTGCCAGCAGACCGGACAATTCCTACGAGCAGTACTTC. This chain links TRBV25-1 with TRBJ2-7, with a weak D call TRBD1 (5 bases). The V gene lost 6 bases and the J gene lost 1 base, with 10 bases spanning the gap. CDR1 and CDR2 from the germline V gene are MGHDK and SYGVNS. The CDR3 is 13 residues long.

Of note for this clone: Additional DNA sequences in this sample encode the identical CDR3. The genes are TRBV9 and TRBJ2-7, with a tentative D call TRBD1 (7 bases). Deletions cut 0 bases from V and 2 bases from J, with 12 bases between. The CDR3 has 15 amino acids. Looked up from germline, CDR1 is SGDLS and CDR2 is YYNGEE. CDR3 in DNA: TGTGCCAGCAGCGTAGATGCAGGGGGGACCTACGAGCAGTACTTC. Encoded protein: CASSVDAGGTYEQYF.

The chain is built from TRBV6-5 and TRBJ1-5, with D perhaps matching TRBD1 (6 bases). The germline V gene encodes CDR1 MNHEY and CDR2 SVGAGI. Trimming removed 8 bases at V and 0 bases at J, with 8 bases between. The length of the CDR3 is 13 residues. CDR3 coding DNA: TGTGCCAGCCGGGACATTAGCAATCAGCCCCAGCATTTT. Its protein is CASRDISNQPQHF.

The chain joins TRBV30 to TRBJ1-5; D uncertain. The V gene lost 2 bases and the J gene lost 0 bases, with 8 bases spanning the gap. This CDR3 comprises 14 residues. The germline V gene has CDR1 GTSNPN and CDR2 SVGIG (reference sequence). The CDR3 DNA reads as TGTGCCTGGAGTCCGGGTTATAGCAATCAGCCCCAGCATTTT. Translation: CAWSPGYSNQPQHF.

The rearrangement uses TRBV18 and TRBJ2-7; TRBD2 might be the D (5 bases). V lost 0 bases, J lost 0 bases, and 9 bases lay in between. There are 15 residues in the CDR3. Germline CDR1 is KGHSH and CDR2 is LQKENI. This CDR3 reads CASSPPGIPSYEQYF. CDR3 sequence (DNA): TGTGCCAGCTCACCACCCGGGATCCCCTCCTACGAGCAGTACTTC. Looking up the rest from reference TRBV18 and TRBJ2-7 gives the full variable domain: NAGVMQNPRHLVRRRGQEARLRCSPMKGHSHVYWYRQLPEEGLKFMVYLQKENIIDESGMPKERFSAEFPKEGPSILRIQQVVRGDSAAYFCASSPPGIPSYEQYFGPGTRLTVT.

The chain couples TRBV13 to TRBJ1-1; D not resolved. The V and J ends lost 4 bases and 0 bases respectively, with 6 bases between them. Germline CDR1 reads PRHDT; CDR2 reads FYEKMQ (reference sequence). CDR3 length equals 13 residues. The CDR3 is CASSSTMNTEAFF. The DNA of the CDR3 is TGTGCCAGCAGCTCCACTATGAACACTGAAGCTTTCTTT. The full variable domain, its missing parts supplied by reference TRBV13 and TRBJ1-1, is AAGVIQSPRHLIKEKRETATLKCYPIPRHDTVYWYQQGPGQDPQFLISFYEKMQSDKGSIPDRFSAQQFSDYHSELNMSSLELGDSALYFCASSSTMNTEAFFGQGTRLTVV.

This chain joins TRBV7-6 and TRBJ1-6; no clear D gene. Germline V gene data show CDR1 as SGHVS and CDR2 as FNYEAQ. The CDR3 is made up of 15 amino acids. Trimming shortened V by 2 bases and J by 7 bases, and 12 bases separated the two germline ends. DNA for the CDR3: TGTGCCAGCAGCTTAAGGGTAGGGAGGAATTCACCCCTCCACTTT. Translated: CASSLRVGRNSPLHF.

CDR3 nucleotide sequence: TGTGCCAGCAGCTTCTTCAGGGGGCCCTATGGCTACACCTTC. Residues: CASSFFRGPYGYTF. The chain recombines TRBV5-4 with TRBJ1-2, with 8 bases lining up with TRBD1. The CDR3 covers 14 residues. Germline CDR1 SGHNT, CDR2 YYREEE (reference sequence). After removal of 2 bases from V and 4 bases from J, the junction contained 4 bases not matched to a gene.

V and J are TRBV11-2 and TRBJ2-1; TRBD2 aligns across 9 bases. CDR3 length: 15 amino acids. The germline V gene encodes CDR1 SGHAT and CDR2 FQNNGV. V trimming: 4 bases; J trimming: 7 bases; junction bases outside the gene matches: 8. CDR3 DNA sequence: TGTGCCAGCAGCTGGGGACTAGCTAGCCGGAATGAGCAGTTCTTC. Protein: CASSWGLASRNEQFF.

This rearrangement joins TRBV24-1 to TRBJ1-4; D is undetermined. CDR1 is KGHDR, CDR2 SFDVKD, per germline. Trimming removed 2 bases at V and 8 bases at J, with 14 bases between. This CDR3 has 15 amino acids. The CDR3 DNA follows: TGTGCCACCAGTGATTCCCGGACCGGGGAGGAAAAACTGTTTTTT. Protein: CATSDSRTGEEKLFF.

This chain uses TRBV5-1 with TRBJ1-2, with D tentatively TRBD1 (6 bases). CDR1 is SGHRS and CDR2 is YFSETQ in the germline V gene. Trimming removed 8 bases from V and 5 bases from J, with 25 bases in between. CDR3 length: 16 residues. The CDR3 DNA sequence: TGCGCCAGTGGCCCGGGGGGCCGGATCCGAGGGTATGGCTACACCTTC. Protein product: CASGPGGRIRGYGYTF.